One and the same sample provided the 32 T cell receptor beta chains below, sequenced in a study of metastatic and nonmetastatic thyroid tumors. TCRdb re-analyzed the PCR reads using MiXCR. The repertoire holds more than 35,000 clones, approximately 15% seen once, with over 7.5% in the top ten. The entire patient cohort was treatment-naive prior to thyroid surgery. The sample comprised blood. Receptor source: a female donor with papillary thyroid cancer or a benign thyroid nodule (not recorded which). Some clones in this sample may be carry-over from other donors' samples.

This clone was counted at least ten times. The chain carries TRBV3-1 and TRBJ2-7; 10 bases match TRBD1. Germline CDR1 and CDR2: LGHDT and YNNKEL (reference sequence). CDR3 length equals 16 residues. V lost 2 bases to trimming and J lost 0 bases; unmatched junction nucleotides: 4. The CDR3 spells CASSQMGQGSSYEQYF. The CDR3 DNA reads TGTGCCAGCAGCCAAATGGGACAGGGGAGCTCCTACGAGCAGTACTTC.

V usage is TRBV7-3 and J usage is TRBJ2-1; TRBD2 matches at 7 bases. Germline loops: CDR1 SGHTA, CDR2 FQGTGA. This CDR3 is 14 amino acids long. The V gene end was trimmed by 2 bases and the J gene end by 8 bases; junction bases not matched to a gene: 6. The CDR3 coding sequence is TGTGCCAGCAGCTTAGCGGGAGTAAATGATGAGCAGTTCTTC. Amino acid sequence: CASSLAGVNDEQFF.

This clone was seen many times. The chain is built from TRBV29-1 and TRBJ2-2, with a tentative D call TRBD2 (6 bases). This CDR3 region has 13 residues. CDR1 and CDR2 (germline): SQVTM, ANQGSEA. V dropped 7 bases and J dropped 1 base, with 10 bases sitting between them. The CDR3 loop is CSALALNTGELFF. In DNA, the CDR3 is TGCAGCGCGCTAGCGTTGAACACCGGGGAGCTGTTTTTT.

This clone was recorded many times. This chain links TRBV28 with TRBJ2-1; 10 positions agree with TRBD2. The V gene's germline CDR1 is MDHEN and CDR2 SYDVKM. With 2 bases clipped from V and 6 bases from J, the junction kept 4 bases outside the gene matches. The CDR3 covers 15 residues. The CDR3 spells CASSLRSSGSNEQFF. In DNA, the CDR3 is TGTGCCAGCAGTTTAAGGTCTAGCGGGAGCAATGAGCAGTTCTTC.

This sequence joins TRBV2 and TRBJ1-4; D may be TRBD1 (6 bases). Trimming cost V 7 bases and J 7 bases, with 22 bases left between them. The CDR3 has 16 amino acids. The germline V gene encodes CDR1 SNHLY and CDR2 FYNNEI. CDR3 in amino acids: CASTPGGAQGCEKLFF. The CDR3 DNA reads as TGTGCCAGCACCCCCGGGGGCGCACAGGGATGTGAAAAACTGTTTTTT.

This clone was detected ten times or more. The chain combines TRBV12-3 or TRBV12-4 with TRBJ1-5; D ambiguous. V was clipped by 5 bases and J by 6 bases, with 8 bases between them. The CDR3 is 12 residues long. The CDR3 here is CASSLVRQPQHF. For the CDR3, the DNA is TGTGCCAGCAGTCTAGTTCGTCAGCCCCAGCATTTT.

This clone was observed at least ten times. The chain joins TRBV5-1 to TRBJ1-1, with TRBD1 as a possible D gene (5 bases). This CDR3 has 11 amino acids. Trimming pared 4 bases from V and 6 bases from J, leaving 7 bases between. CDR1 SGHRS and CDR2 YFSETQ come from the germline V gene. CDR3 in DNA: TGCGCCAGCAGCCTGGGGCCTGAAGCTTTCTTT. Amino acids: CASSLGPEAFF.

This clone was counted at least ten times. The rearrangement links TRBV6-1 to TRBJ1-1, with D tentatively TRBD1 (6 bases). V shed 3 bases and J shed 1 base, with 18 bases lying between them. The CDR3 loop spans 17 amino acids. CDR1 MNHNS and CDR2 SASEGT come from the germline V gene. The CDR3 DNA reads as TGTGCCAGCAGTGAGAGGGAGTACGGACAGCGGAACACTGAAGCTTTCTTT. This encodes CASSEREYGQRNTEAFF.

This clone came up a few times. This chain joins TRBV6-5 and TRBJ1-1; the match to TRBD1 covers 7 bases. In germline, CDR1 is MNHEY, CDR2 SVGAGI. This CDR3 has 15 residues. Trimming took 5 bases from V and 3 from J; bases not matched to a gene: 9. CDR3 in DNA: TGTGCCAGCAGTCGGGGGACAGTGGCACACACTGAAGCTTTCTTT. It codes for CASSRGTVAHTEAFF.

This clone occurred many times. J is TRBJ2-3 and V is TRBV7-9; the D gene is possibly TRBD1 (6 bases). CDR3 length equals 11 residues. V lost 6 bases to trimming and J lost 11 bases, with 12 bases between them. The germline CDR1 and CDR2 sequences are SEHNR and FQNEAQ (reference sequence). The chain's CDR3 is CASRELGGQYF. DNA of the CDR3: TGTGCCAGCAGAGAACTAGGGGGGCAGTATTTT.

This clone turned up a few times. An end of the junction does not agree with germline; a read error may underlie this. The rearrangement links TRBV28 to TRBJ1-2; no definite D call. Germline CDR1 MDHEN, CDR2 SYDVKM. This CDR3 contains 11 residues. The CDR3 DNA is TGTGCCAGCGGGAATAGGAGGGTCTACACCTTT. Protein product: CASGNRRVYTF.

This clone has at least ten counts. V usage is TRBV12-3 or TRBV12-4 and J usage is TRBJ1-1; TRBD1 matches at 8 bases. The CDR3 runs to 16 residues. Losses at the gene ends were 6 bases for V and 1 base for J; bases not matched to a gene: 10. The CDR3 DNA is TGTGCCAGCAGCCATACCACCGGGACAGGGAACACTGAAGCTTTCTTT. Translated, it gives CASSHTTGTGNTEAFF.

This clone was recorded at least ten times. The chain joins TRBV19 to TRBJ2-7; 7 bases line up with TRBD2. CDR1 is LNHDA, CDR2 SQIVND, per germline (reference sequence). Trimming at V came to 3 bases and at J to 2 bases, leaving 4 bases not matched to a gene. The CDR3 has 14 residues. The CDR3 nucleotides are TGTGCCAGTAGTATCGGAGCGGGGACCTACGAGCAGTACTTC. The encoded protein is CASSIGAGTYEQYF.

This clone was counted at least ten times. The chain joins TRBV5-4 to TRBJ2-2, with 8 bases identical to TRBD2. V was clipped by 5 bases and J by 5 bases; unmatched bases: 2. Germline V gene sequence: CDR1 SGHNT, CDR2 YYREEE (reference sequence). The CDR3 runs to 13 residues. The CDR3 loop is CASRIAGTGELFF. For the CDR3, the DNA is TGTGCCAGCAGGATAGCGGGAACCGGGGAGCTGTTTTTT.

V gene TRBV12-3 or TRBV12-4 combines with J gene TRBJ2-6; D may be TRBD2 (5 bases). Trimming pared 5 bases from V and 0 bases from J, leaving 20 bases between. The CDR3 runs to 19 residues. The CDR3 DNA sequence: TGTGCCAGCAGTCCTACAGTGACGGGGAGAAGCTCTGGGGCCAACGTCCTGACTTTC. It codes for CASSPTVTGRSSGANVLTF.

This clone was counted many times. The chain employs TRBV7-3 and TRBJ2-1; D is unclear. CDR1 and CDR2 from the germline V gene are SGHTA and FQGTGA. The V end was cut by 2 bases, the J end by 5 bases, with 1 base between. This CDR3 has 11 residues. CDR3 DNA sequence: TGTGCCAGCAGCTTAGACAATGAGCAGTTCTTC. Encoded protein: CASSLDNEQFF. Looking up the rest from reference TRBV7-3 and TRBJ2-1 gives the full variable domain: GAGVSQTPSNKVTEKGKYVELRCDPISGHTALYWYRQSLGQGPEFLIYFQGTGAADDSGLPNDRFFAVRPEGSVSTLKIQRTERGDSAVYLCASSLDNEQFFGPGTRLTVL.

This clone was observed at least ten times. The chain links TRBV6-1 to TRBJ1-2, with a tentative D call TRBD1 (5 bases). Germline loops: CDR1 MNHNS, CDR2 SASEGT. V shed 5 bases and J shed 2 bases, with 9 bases lying between them. CDR3 size: 13 residues. The chain's CDR3 is CASSPGPNYGYTF. The CDR3 bases are TGTGCCAGCAGTCCGGGGCCAAACTATGGCTACACCTTC.

With respect to this clone: This may stem from a read error, because a much larger clone lies one nucleotide away. Other DNA sequences in this specimen translate into the identical CDR3. This chain connects TRBV16 to TRBJ1-4, with 7 nucleotides matching TRBD1. The length of the CDR3 is 14 residues. The V gene's germline CDR1 is KGHSY and CDR2 FQNENV. The trim removed 6 bases at V and 5 bases at J, leaving 6 bases unmatched. Here the CDR3 DNA reads TGTGCCAGCAGGAGGGACAGCAAGAATGAAAAACTGTTTTTT. This sequence encodes CASRRDSKNEKLFF. The full variable domain, in which reference TRBV16 and TRBJ1-4 provide the parts outside the CDR3, is GEEVAQTPKHLVRGEGQKAKLYCAPIKGHSYVFWYQQVLKNEFKFLISFQNENVFDETGMPKERFSAKCLPNSPCSLEIQATKLEDSAVYFCASRRDSKNEKLFFGSGTQLSVL.

This clone was recorded at least ten times. The V call is TRBV7-8, the J call TRBJ2-2; D unclear. Germline V gene data show CDR1 as SGHVS and CDR2 as FQNEAQ. V gave up 1 base and J gave up 5 bases, with 2 bases separating them. CDR3 length equals 12 residues. The CDR3 sequence: CASSLGTGELFF. The CDR3 bases are TGTGCCAGCAGCTTAGGGACCGGGGAGCTGTTTTTT.

The gene calls are TRBV20-1 and TRBJ2-3; 10 bases are shared with TRBD2. This CDR3 contains 14 residues. The trim removed 5 bases at V and 4 bases at J, leaving 6 bases unmatched. Germline assignment: CDR1 DFQATT and CDR2 SNEGSKA (reference sequence). CDR3 DNA: TGCAGTGCTGGGAGCGGGAGGGCCTCAGATACGCAGTATTTT. Its protein product is CSAGSGRASDTQYF.

This clone was counted ten times or more. CDR3 in amino acids: CASSTGGYYNEQFF. The CDR3 DNA is TGTGCCAGCAGTACAGGGGGCTACTACAATGAGCAGTTCTTC. This chain uses TRBV3-1 with TRBJ2-1; 9 bases match TRBD1. With V trimmed by 6 bases and J by 3 bases, 3 bases remained unmatched. The germline gives CDR1 LGHDT, CDR2 YNNKEL (reference sequence). There are 14 residues in the CDR3.

This clone has ten or more counts. This CDR3 is also generated by other DNA sequences in the sample. The chain couples TRBV12-3 or TRBV12-4 to TRBJ1-1; 8 bases agree with TRBD1. The V and J ends lost 4 bases and 3 bases, in that order; junction bases with no gene match: 10. This CDR3 has 16 amino acids. The CDR3 is CASSSRTGRWDTEAFF. The CDR3 DNA reads as TGTGCCAGCAGTTCTCGGACAGGGCGTTGGGACACTGAAGCTTTCTTT.

This clone was observed many times. This CDR3 is CASSLPTGTLSGDTQYF. The CDR3 coding sequence is TGCGCCAGCAGCTTACCCACCGGGACCCTATCGGGGGATACGCAGTATTTT. The chain carries TRBV5-1 and TRBJ2-3; D tentatively reads TRBD1 or TRBD2 (5 bases each). CDR1 is SGHRS, CDR2 YFSETQ, per germline. CDR3 length equals 17 residues. V gave up 2 bases and J gave up 6 bases, with 22 bases separating them. Filled out from reference TRBV5-1 and TRBJ2-3, the complete variable domain reads KAGVTQTPRYLIKTRGQQVTLSCSPISGHRSVSWYQQTPGQGLQFLFEYFSETQRNKGNFPGRFSGRQFSNSRSEMNVSTLELGDSALYLCASSLPTGTLSGDTQYFGPGTRLTVL.

This clone showed up many times. This rearrangement joins TRBV15 to TRBJ1-2; 7 nucleotides match TRBD1. The germline gives CDR1 LNHNV, CDR2 YYDKDF (reference sequence). The V segment lost 6 bases and the J segment 2 bases; nucleotides outside the gene matches: 6. This CDR3 contains 14 residues. CDR3 in DNA: TGTGCCACCAGTCCAGGGGGAGTGAACTATGGCTACACCTTC. Encoded protein: CATSPGGVNYGYTF. Full variable domain (remainder filled in from reference TRBV15 and TRBJ1-2): DAMVIQNPRYQVTQFGKPVTLSCSQTLNHNVMYWYQQKSSQAPKLLFHYYDKDFNNEADTPDNFQSRRPNTSFCFLDIRSPGLGDTAMYLCATSPGGVNYGYTFGSGTRLTVV.

The chain uses TRBV12-3 or TRBV12-4 and TRBJ1-2; no reliable D call. The CDR3 is 16 residues long. V lost 5 bases to trimming and J lost 2 bases, with 18 bases between them. This CDR3 is CASSPRSRTGNYGYTF. For the CDR3, the DNA is TGTGCCAGCAGTCCACGATCCCGAACGGGGAACTATGGCTACACCTTC.

The rearrangement joins TRBV19 to TRBJ2-2; D possibly corresponds to TRBD2 (6 bases). The CDR3 consists of 16 residues. The germline V gene has CDR1 LNHDA and CDR2 SQIVND (reference sequence). Trimming removed 5 bases at V and 5 bases at J, with 18 bases between. CDR3 loop: CASSATSRRGTGELFF. The CDR3 nucleotides read TGTGCCAGTAGTGCCACTAGCAGGAGAGGGACCGGGGAGCTGTTTTTT.

This clone has at least ten counts. This chain links TRBV4-1 with TRBJ2-2; TRBD2 matches 13 bases. The CDR3 runs 16 residues. Germline CDR1 is MGHRA and CDR2 is YSYEKL. V was pared by 3 bases and J by 6 bases, with 4 bases of the junction left unmatched. CDR3 sequence (DNA): TGCGCCAGCAGCCACTTGACTAGCGGGAGGTCCGGGGAGCTGTTTTTT. This translates into CASSHLTSGRSGELFF.

This sequence joins TRBV25-1 and TRBJ2-1; possibly TRBD2 for D (6 bases). CDR1 and CDR2 (germline): MGHDK, SYGVNS. The CDR3 has 15 amino acids. V gave up 1 base and J gave up 7 bases, with 14 bases separating them. The CDR3 region is CASSEFGGEGNEQFF. CDR3 DNA sequence: TGTGCCAGCAGTGAATTCGGGGGAGAGGGGAATGAGCAGTTCTTC.

In its sample, this clone was seen many times. V usage is TRBV11-1 and J usage is TRBJ2-5; D is ambiguous. The CDR3 spans 12 residues. Trimming took off 3 bases at V and 5 bases at J, with 7 bases between the two ends. CDR1 and CDR2 from the germline V gene are SGHAT and FQDESV (reference sequence). The CDR3 nucleotides read TGTGCCAGCAGCTTCTCCCTGGAGACCCAGTACTTC. Translated: CASSFSLETQYF.

This clone showed up many times. This chain links TRBV5-1 with TRBJ1-3; a weak D match, TRBD1 (5 bases). Germline V CDR1 and CDR2: SGHRS, YFSETQ. The CDR3 length is 14 residues. The germline V and J ends were trimmed by 1 base and 0 bases, with 5 bases remaining between them. The DNA of the CDR3 is TGCGCCAGCAGCTTGAGGGGCTCTGGAAACACCATATATTTT. Protein sequence: CASSLRGSGNTIYF.

This clone was detected ten times or more. The chain couples TRBV19 to TRBJ2-7; tentative D call: TRBD1 (5 bases). Germline V gene lookup returns CDR1 LNHDA and CDR2 SQIVND (reference sequence). This CDR3 is 13 amino acids long. V was clipped by 3 bases and J by 1 base, with 7 bases between them. The CDR3 bases are TGTGCCAGTAGTATGACAGTATCCTACGAGCAGTACTTC. It encodes CASSMTVSYEQYF.

V is TRBV20-1 and J is TRBJ2-1; TRBD1 matches at 9 bases. Trimming removed 5 bases from V and 9 bases from J; junction bases left unmatched: 11. The germline gives CDR1 DFQATT, CDR2 SNEGSKA (reference sequence). This CDR3 has 14 residues. CDR3 sequence (DNA): TGCAGTGCTCAGGGGGACAGGGTTTCAGTTGAGCAGTTCTTC. Its protein product is CSAQGDRVSVEQFF.